The 12 T cell receptor beta chains given below trace back to one sample, sequenced in a study of blood T cells in healthy people across ages. Combining a sample-barcoded 5' primer with a J-beta primer mix, a second PCR ran for about 7 to 11 cycles. A single record per CDR3 protein comes from TCRdb applying MiXCR to the 5' RACE reads. Of 650,000 to 1,000,000 distinct CDR3 sequences in the sample, around 34% were seen once. Sequencing was done on a sample of blood. These receptors all come from a man between 18 and 35 years old in good health.

The chain employs TRBV10-3 and TRBJ2-5; 9 nucleotides align to TRBD2. J lost 11 bases, V lost 7 bases, and 11 bases had no gene match. The CDR3 runs to 13 residues. The germline gives CDR1 ENHRY, CDR2 SYGVKD. The CDR3 reads CAIKASGEDEQYF. CDR3 DNA sequence: TGTGCCATCAAGGCTAGCGGGGAAGATGAGCAGTACTTC.

The CDR3 nucleotides are TGTGCCACCAGTGATTCGGACAGCCGGGAGACCCAGTACTTC. It codes for CATSDSDSRETQYF. The chain uses TRBV24-1 and TRBJ2-5; D might be TRBD1 (6 bases). This CDR3 is built from 14 residues. Between the trimmed V and J ends, which lost 2 bases and 5 bases, there was a span of 11 bases. Germline V gene data show CDR1 as KGHDR and CDR2 as SFDVKD.

This clonotype was found once. The chain uses TRBV3-1 and TRBJ1-2; weak D call: TRBD1 (6 bases). The CDR3 is made up of 15 amino acids. The V gene lost 4 bases and the J gene lost 1 base, with 13 bases spanning the gap. Germline V lookup: CDR1 LGHDT, CDR2 YNNKEL (reference sequence). The CDR3 reads CASSRHRAFNYGYTF. The CDR3 DNA sequence: TGTGCCAGCAGCCGACACAGGGCGTTTAACTATGGCTACACCTTC.

In this sample, this clonotype turned up many times. The rearrangement uses TRBV7-2 and TRBJ2-1; D is unclear. Between the trimmed V and J ends, which lost 3 bases and 4 bases, there was a span of 7 bases. The CDR3 covers 13 residues. Germline assignment: CDR1 SGHTA and CDR2 FQGNSA. For the CDR3, the DNA is TGTGCCAGCAGCTTGGCCTCATACAATGAGCAGTTCTTC. It is translated as CASSLASYNEQFF. The complete variable domain, with remaining parts taken from reference TRBV7-2 and TRBJ2-1, reads GAGVSQSPSNKVTEKGKDVELRCDPISGHTALYWYRQSLGQGLEFLIYFQGNSAPDKSGLPSDRFSAERTGGSVSTLTIQRTQQEDSAVYLCASSLASYNEQFFGPGTRLTVL.

This clonotype was detected a few times. This rearrangement joins TRBV14 to TRBJ1-1; no reliable D call. CDR1 and CDR2 from the germline V gene are SGHDN and FVKESK. This CDR3 is 13 amino acids long. V was cut by 1 base and J by 1 base, with 4 bases left in between. CDR3 region: CASSQVENTEAFF. CDR3 DNA: TGTGCCAGCAGCCAAGTGGAGAACACTGAAGCTTTCTTT.

At least ten counts were recorded for this clonotype. The J gene is TRBJ2-1, the V gene TRBV7-9, with 8 nucleotides matching TRBD1. After removal of 5 bases from V and 4 bases from J, the junction contained 7 bases not matched to a gene. Germline V lookup: CDR1 SEHNR, CDR2 FQNEAQ (reference sequence). The CDR3 length is 15 residues. CDR3 residues: CASSRDRGGYNEQFF. DNA for the CDR3: TGTGCCAGCAGCAGAGACAGGGGTGGTTACAATGAGCAGTTCTTC.

Points on this clonotype: Given a much more abundant clone one base away, this may be a read error. The chain carries TRBV12-3 or TRBV12-4 and TRBJ2-3, with D perhaps TRBD2 (5 bases). The CDR3 runs to 14 residues. CDR3 nucleotide sequence: TGTGCCAGCAGCCGGGCTGCGGGCGCAGATATGCAGTATTTT. Translation: CASSRAAGADMQYF.

The chain couples TRBV12-3 or TRBV12-4 to TRBJ2-3, with a tentative D call TRBD1 (5 bases). The CDR3 has 16 amino acids. V gave up 6 bases and J gave up 4 bases, with 20 bases separating them. The CDR3 DNA reads TGTGCCAGCAGCCTAGGCGGCAGGGAAGGATCAGATACGCAGTATTTT. Protein sequence: CASSLGGREGSDTQYF.

CDR3: CATNGLTPHEQYF. CDR3 nucleotide sequence: TGTGCCACCAACGGGCTAACCCCCCATGAGCAGTACTTC. This chain uses TRBV12-3 or TRBV12-4 with TRBJ2-7, with no clear D. The germline V and J ends were trimmed by 10 bases and 7 bases, with 20 bases remaining between them. The CDR3 spans 13 residues.

The table lists this clonotype with a few counts. The chain carries TRBV6-5 and TRBJ2-2; D uncertain. Germline V gene sequence: CDR1 MNHEY, CDR2 SVGAGI. With 5 bases removed from V and 3 bases from J, the gap between germline ends came to 7 bases. This CDR3 is built from 13 residues. The chain's CDR3 is CASSVKDTGELFF. The CDR3 DNA reads TGTGCCAGCAGTGTAAAGGACACCGGGGAGCTGTTTTTT.

This clonotype came up a few times. V gene TRBV6-2 or TRBV6-3 combines with J gene TRBJ2-7, with D perhaps TRBD1 (5 bases). Germline CDR1 and CDR2: MNHEY and SVGEGT. The CDR3 covers 15 residues. Trimming removed 5 bases from V and 5 bases from J, with 19 bases in between. The CDR3 spells CASSPLRQLSDEQYF. DNA of the CDR3: TGTGCCAGCAGTCCACTGAGACAGCTTTCCGACGAGCAGTACTTC.

This clonotype showed up just a few times. The J gene is TRBJ2-7, the V gene TRBV20-1; TRBD2 aligns across 7 bases. CDR3 length: 15 amino acids. CDR1 and CDR2 (germline): DFQATT, SNEGSKA (reference sequence). V lost 6 bases, J lost 3 bases, and 14 bases stayed unmatched. The CDR3, as DNA: TGCAGTGCGTTGGGAGGTCTAGCGGATATCTACGAGCAGTACTTC. Its translation: CSALGGLADIYEQYF.